Listed below are T cell receptor beta chains from one sample, sequenced in a study of read filtering for tumor transcriptome and immune sequencing. TCRdb re-called the reads with MiXCR, one entry per CDR3 protein. The repertoire has approximately 90,000 distinct CDR3 sequences, roughly 12% of them found once; the top ten carry just under 15%. The sequenced material came from a population of CD138-negative cells sorted from bone marrow. The receptors stem from a donor over 35 with multiple myeloma. Each CDR3 is given with its conserved first and last residue. D genes are given only for firm matches. Clone size is not always given. Where it is, it says once, few, many or a class for expanded clones.

j_gene: TRBJ2-1
d_gene: -
abundance: many
v_gene: TRBV5-1
CDR3nt: TGCGCCAGCAGCTTGGGCAGGCCCTCCTACAATGAGCAGTTCTTC
CDR3aa: CASSLGRPSYNEQFF

j_gene: TRBJ2-7
d_gene: -
abundance: many
v_gene: TRBV5-1
CDR3nt: TGCGCCAGCCAACGAGGGGGTTCCTACGACGAGCAGTACTTC
CDR3aa: CASQRGGSYDEQYF

j_gene: TRBJ1-2
d_gene: -
abundance: many
v_gene: TRBV7-9
CDR3nt: TGTGCCAGCAGCTTAGCCTGGACACCGCGCTATGGCTACACCTTC
CDR3aa: CASSLAWTPRYGYTF

j_gene: TRBJ2-1
d_gene: TRBD1
abundance: -
v_gene: TRBV20-1
CDR3nt: TGCAGTGCTAGATATGAACAGGGGGCGGTGAAGAATGAGCGGTTCTTC
CDR3aa: CSARYEQGAVKNERFF

j_gene: TRBJ2-5
d_gene: -
abundance: many
v_gene: TRBV29-1
CDR3nt: TGCAGCGTTGAAGATGCGGGTAGGCCCCAAGAGACCCAGTACTTC
CDR3aa: CSVEDAGRPQETQYF

j_gene: TRBJ2-1
d_gene: TRBD2
abundance: many
v_gene: TRBV7-2
CDR3nt: TGTGCCAGCAGCTTGAGACTAGCGGGAGCTGAGGAGCAGTTCTTC
CDR3aa: CASSLRLAGAEEQFF

j_gene: TRBJ2-7
d_gene: TRBD2
abundance: many
v_gene: TRBV5-1
CDR3nt: TGCGCCAGCAGCCCGACTAGCGGAACCTACGAGCAGTACTTC
CDR3aa: CASSPTSGTYEQYF

j_gene: TRBJ1-4
d_gene: -
abundance: many
v_gene: TRBV7-2
CDR3nt: TGTGCCAGCAGCTTGGGCGGGGGTAATGAAAAACTGTTTTTT
CDR3aa: CASSLGGGNEKLFF

j_gene: TRBJ2-7
d_gene: TRBD1
abundance: many
v_gene: TRBV28
CDR3nt: TGTGCCAGCAGTACAGGGGCCCCCTACGAGCAGTACTTC
CDR3aa: CASSTGAPYEQYF

j_gene: TRBJ2-7
d_gene: TRBD1
abundance: many
v_gene: TRBV29-1
CDR3nt: TGCAGCGTTGAAGTAGGGACAGGGAACCCCTACGAGCAGTACTTC
CDR3aa: CSVEVGTGNPYEQYF

j_gene: TRBJ2-7
d_gene: TRBD2
abundance: -
v_gene: TRBV28
CDR3nt: TGTGCCAGCAGGGCGACGGGGGGGTCGTACGAGCAGTACTTC
CDR3aa: CASRATGGSYEQYF

j_gene: TRBJ2-1
d_gene: TRBD2
abundance: many
v_gene: TRBV2
CDR3nt: TGTGCCAGCAGTCCTTCGACTAGCGGGGGTAATGAGCAGTTCTTC
CDR3aa: CASSPSTSGGNEQFF

j_gene: TRBJ2-1
d_gene: -
abundance: many
v_gene: TRBV7-2
CDR3nt: TGTGCCAGCAGCTTAGGGTGGAGAGGCGAGGAGTTCTTC
CDR3aa: CASSLGWRGEEFF

j_gene: TRBJ2-7
d_gene: -
abundance: many
v_gene: TRBV14
CDR3nt: TGTGCCAGCAGCCAAGATCGTCCCCAGAGCTCCTACGAGCAGTACTTC
CDR3aa: CASSQDRPQSSYEQYF

j_gene: TRBJ2-7
d_gene: TRBD2
abundance: many
v_gene: TRBV5-1
CDR3nt: TGCGCCAGCAGCTTTACTAGGGGACTAGCGGGAGTCGAGCAGTACTTC
CDR3aa: CASSFTRGLAGVEQYF

j_gene: TRBJ1-5
d_gene: -
abundance: -
v_gene: TRBV2
CDR3nt: TGTGCCAGCAGCATATTAAGTAGCAATCAGCCCCAGCATTTT
CDR3aa: CASSILSSNQPQHF

j_gene: TRBJ2-2
d_gene: TRBD2
abundance: many
v_gene: TRBV7-3
CDR3nt: TGTGCCACCGGGACTAGCGGGAGGGGCGGGGAGCTGTTTTTT
CDR3aa: CATGTSGRGGELFF

j_gene: TRBJ2-7
d_gene: -
abundance: many
v_gene: TRBV28
CDR3nt: TGTGCCAGCAGTTTAGGAGGTGGGGTGCCGGAATCCTACGAGCAGTACTTC
CDR3aa: CASSLGGGVPESYEQYF

j_gene: TRBJ2-1
d_gene: TRBD1
abundance: few
v_gene: TRBV27
CDR3nt: TGTGCCAGCAGTGCCGATGTGATTGAGACAGGGTCAACTGAGCAGTTCTTC
CDR3aa: CASSADVIETGSTEQFF

j_gene: TRBJ2-7
d_gene: -
abundance: many
v_gene: TRBV6-5
CDR3nt: TGTGCCAGCAGTTCGGACATGAGCTACGAGCAGTACTTC
CDR3aa: CASSSDMSYEQYF

j_gene: TRBJ2-6
d_gene: -
abundance: -
v_gene: TRBV9
CDR3nt: TGTGCCAGCAGCGTCCAACCTTTACAGGGGGACTACTCTGGGGCCAACGTCCTGACTTTC
CDR3aa: CASSVQPLQGDYSGANVLTF

j_gene: TRBJ2-1
d_gene: -
abundance: many
v_gene: TRBV20-1
CDR3nt: TGCAGTGCTAGAGTTGGTTTTAGCCTCGATGAGCGGTTCTTC
CDR3aa: CSARVGFSLDERFF

j_gene: TRBJ2-5
d_gene: TRBD2
abundance: many
v_gene: TRBV10-3
CDR3nt: TGTGCCATCAGTGACCCGACTAGCGGGATCCAAGAGACCCAGTACTTC
CDR3aa: CAISDPTSGIQETQYF

j_gene: TRBJ2-1
d_gene: -
abundance: many
v_gene: TRBV11-1
CDR3nt: TGTGCCAGCGCCAATTTTCGGAGCTCCTACAATGAGCAGTTCTTC
CDR3aa: CASANFRSSYNEQFF

j_gene: TRBJ2-7
d_gene: -
abundance: many
v_gene: TRBV28
CDR3nt: TGTGCCAGCAGCTTAGTGAGCAGTTTCTCCTACGAGCAGTACTTC
CDR3aa: CASSLVSSFSYEQYF

j_gene: TRBJ1-1
d_gene: -
abundance: many
v_gene: TRBV20-1
CDR3nt: TGCAGTGCTAGAGATGTAACGGGGGTCCTGAACACTGAAGCTTTCTTT
CDR3aa: CSARDVTGVLNTEAFF

j_gene: TRBJ2-1
d_gene: -
abundance: many
v_gene: TRBV20-1
CDR3nt: TGCAGTGGAGTAGTAGCCCCGACCAATGAGCAGTTCTTC
CDR3aa: CSGVVAPTNEQFF

j_gene: TRBJ1-3
d_gene: -
abundance: many
v_gene: TRBV20-1
CDR3nt: TGCAGTGCTAGAGATCCAGGGAAGCTGGGGAACACCATATATTTT
CDR3aa: CSARDPGKLGNTIYF

j_gene: TRBJ1-1
d_gene: -
abundance: many
v_gene: TRBV7-8
CDR3nt: TGTGCCAGCAGCAGAGGGGGTTCGAACACTGAAGCTTTCTTT
CDR3aa: CASSRGGSNTEAFF

j_gene: TRBJ2-1
d_gene: -
abundance: many
v_gene: TRBV7-2
CDR3nt: TGTGCCAGCAGCCAGACCCAACGAGATTACAATGAGCAGTTCTTC
CDR3aa: CASSQTQRDYNEQFF

j_gene: TRBJ2-3
d_gene: -
abundance: many
v_gene: TRBV28
CDR3nt: TGTGCCAGTAAGGGCGGGTCTCACGGGACAGATACGCAGTATTTT
CDR3aa: CASKGGSHGTDTQYF

j_gene: TRBJ1-4
d_gene: -
abundance: many
v_gene: TRBV5-1
CDR3nt: TGCGCCAGCAGTGAGCAGAGTAATGAAAAACTGTTTTTT
CDR3aa: CASSEQSNEKLFF

j_gene: TRBJ2-7
d_gene: -
abundance: few
v_gene: TRBV20-1
CDR3nt: TGCAGTGCCCGGAATTTGGGGGCCGAGCAGTACTTC
CDR3aa: CSARNLGAEQYF

j_gene: TRBJ1-2
d_gene: -
abundance: many
v_gene: TRBV27
CDR3nt: TGTGCCAGCAGTCCCGCCCTGACAGGCAACGCGGGCTACACCTTC
CDR3aa: CASSPALTGNAGYTF

j_gene: TRBJ2-4
d_gene: TRBD2
abundance: many
v_gene: TRBV7-9
CDR3nt: TGTGCCAGCAGCCCTGTCGCGGGAGGGGGGTTTGGAAACATTCAGTACTTC
CDR3aa: CASSPVAGGGFGNIQYF

j_gene: TRBJ1-2
d_gene: -
abundance: few
v_gene: TRBV6-2/TRBV6-3
CDR3nt: TGTGCCAGCAGTTTCAACCAATATGGCTACACCTTC
CDR3aa: CASSFNQYGYTF

j_gene: TRBJ2-2
d_gene: -
abundance: -
v_gene: TRBV29-1
CDR3nt: TGCAGCGTTGGGGGAGCCTACACCGGGGAGCTGTTTTTT
CDR3aa: CSVGGAYTGELFF

j_gene: TRBJ2-3
d_gene: -
abundance: few
v_gene: TRBV29-1
CDR3nt: TGCAGCGCCGCGGGCCTCACTTGGACAGATACGCAGTATTTT
CDR3aa: CSAAGLTWTDTQYF

j_gene: TRBJ2-2
d_gene: -
abundance: many
v_gene: TRBV6-2/TRBV6-3
CDR3nt: TGTGCCAGCAGTTCGGACGGCACCGGGGAGCTGTTTTTT
CDR3aa: CASSSDGTGELFF

j_gene: TRBJ2-3
d_gene: -
abundance: many
v_gene: TRBV6-1
CDR3nt: TGTGCCAGCAGTGAAAGCCCAGCACGAGATACGCAGTATTTT
CDR3aa: CASSESPARDTQYF